Below are 25 T cell receptor beta chains sequenced from a single sample in a study of T cells after yellow fever vaccination. Using its own MiXCR run on the 5' RACE reads, TCRdb lists one record per CDR3 protein. Here the sample spans some 68,000 distinct CDR3 sequences, more than 6.5% being singletons. The specimen was CD8+ T cells sorted from PBMCs, collected more than 35 days after the first yellow fever vaccination. All receptors come from a man aged 18 to 30 who received the YFV17D yellow fever vaccine.

This clonotype was observed at least ten times. The CDR3 DNA sequence: TGTGCCAGCAGTTTGCTGGGGACTGAATACTCCTACGAGCAGTACGTC. Its translation: CASSLLGTEYSYEQYV. This sequence joins TRBV5-6 and TRBJ2-7; the D gene is possibly TRBD2 (6 bases). CDR1 is SGHDT and CDR2 is YYEEEE in the germline V gene. CDR3 length: 16 residues. Trimming took 5 bases from V and 0 from J, leaving 18 bases between them.

This clonotype was seen many times. The genes are TRBV2 and TRBJ2-1, with D unclear. V was trimmed by 5 bases and J by 1 base, leaving 9 bases between them. The length of the CDR3 is 14 residues. Looked up from germline, CDR1 is SNHLY and CDR2 is FYNNEI. The CDR3 here is CASSLESSYNEQFF. CDR3 coding DNA: TGTGCCAGCAGTCTAGAGTCGTCCTACAATGAGCAGTTCTTC.

Ten or more counts support this clonotype. V is TRBV10-3 and J is TRBJ2-7; 11 bases agree with TRBD1. Germline V gene lookup returns CDR1 ENHRY and CDR2 SYGVKD. The CDR3 totals 14 residues. The V and J ends lost 4 bases and 6 bases, in that order; junction bases with no gene match: 5. In DNA form, the CDR3 reads TGTGCCATCAGTGCTACCGGGACAGGGGGCGAGCAGTACTTC. Translating it yields CAISATGTGGEQYF.

This clonotype was counted only a few times. This rearrangement joins TRBV9 to TRBJ2-2; 7 bases align to TRBD1. This CDR3 comprises 14 residues. Germline CDR1 SGDLS, CDR2 YYNGEE. The junction had 4 bases not matched to a gene; V was cut back by 2 bases and J by 6 bases. The CDR3, as DNA: TGTGCCAGCAGCGTGAGGGGACAGTCCGGGGAGCTGTTTTTT. This translates into CASSVRGQSGELFF.

This clonotype came up a few times. J is TRBJ1-1 and V is TRBV12-3 or TRBV12-4; D is ambiguous. The V end was cut by 0 bases, the J end by 7 bases, with 9 bases between. The CDR3 has 13 residues. The DNA of the CDR3 is TGTGCCAGCAGTTTAGCGCTTAGTCGTGAAGCTTTCTTT. As protein: CASSLALSREAFF.

The chain uses TRBV7-2 and TRBJ2-1, with D possibly TRBD2 on 6 matching bases. Deletions cut 4 bases from V and 4 bases from J, with 17 bases between. This CDR3 is 16 amino acids long. Per the germline V gene, CDR1 is SGHTA and CDR2 is FQGNSA. The CDR3 is CASSSLTGTQYNEQFF. CDR3 nucleotides: TGTGCCAGCAGCTCCCTGACCGGGACTCAGTACAATGAGCAGTTCTTC.

The chain uses TRBV20-1 and TRBJ1-1, with D perhaps TRBD1 (5 bases). The CDR3 spans 14 residues. Germline loops: CDR1 DFQATT, CDR2 SNEGSKA (reference sequence). V was cut by 1 base and J by 4 bases, with 13 bases left in between. The CDR3: CSARGDARITEAFF. The CDR3, as DNA: TGCAGTGCTAGAGGGGACGCCAGGATCACTGAAGCTTTCTTT.

In its sample, this clonotype was seen many times. The CDR3 sequence: CASNQGPGGYEQYF. The DNA of the CDR3 is TGTGCCAGCAACCAAGGGCCGGGAGGGTACGAGCAGTACTTC. This rearrangement joins TRBV12-3 or TRBV12-4 to TRBJ2-7; 8 nucleotides match TRBD2. The trim removed 7 bases at V and 4 bases at J, leaving 9 bases unmatched. This CDR3 contains 14 residues.

Ten or more counts support this clonotype. This chain uses TRBV20-1 with TRBJ2-7; 9 nucleotides line up with TRBD1. The germline V gene has CDR1 DFQATT and CDR2 SNEGSKA (reference sequence). The CDR3 sequence is 12 residues long. V lost 8 bases, J lost 3 bases, and 5 bases stayed unmatched. CDR3 region: CSSRDRDYEQYF. CDR3 in DNA: TGCAGTTCAAGGGACAGGGACTACGAGCAGTACTTC.

This clonotype was recorded a few times. The chain recombines TRBV6-5 with TRBJ2-3; unclear D gene. Trimming left V 4 bases short and J 1 base short, with 9 bases between. Germline V lookup: CDR1 MNHEY, CDR2 SVGAGI. CDR3 length: 14 residues. The CDR3 reads CASSSSLGTDTQYF. CDR3 nucleotides: TGTGCCAGCAGTTCCAGTCTGGGCACAGATACGCAGTATTTT.

The chain uses TRBV29-1 and TRBJ1-2; no clear D. The CDR3 is 14 residues long. Trimming took off 5 bases at V and 5 bases at J, with 18 bases between the two ends. Germline V gene sequence: CDR1 SQVTM, CDR2 ANQGSEA. The CDR3: CSVNSPGDYYGYTF. The CDR3 DNA reads as TGCAGCGTTAACAGCCCCGGTGACTATTATGGCTACACCTTC.

Many counts were recorded for this clonotype. Written as DNA, the CDR3 is TGCGCCAGCAGCCCCCAGGGGATAGCGGGGGAGTACAATGAGCAGTTCTTC. Its translation is CASSPQGIAGEYNEQFF. The chain links TRBV4-3 to TRBJ2-1; 9 bases fit TRBD2. The germline gives CDR1 LGHNA, CDR2 YSLEER. This CDR3 spans 17 amino acids. V was clipped by 4 bases and J by 4 bases; unmatched bases: 11.

The table lists this clonotype with a few counts. V usage is TRBV20-1 and J usage is TRBJ1-2, with a weak D call TRBD1 (6 bases). Germline values: CDR1 DFQATT, CDR2 SNEGSKA (reference sequence). V lost 1 base and J 6 bases, leaving 12 bases between the germline ends. The CDR3 runs 13 residues. This CDR3 reads CSARAPGADGYTF. CDR3 nucleotides: TGCAGTGCTAGAGCACCGGGGGCGGATGGCTACACCTTC.

This clonotype has at least ten counts. J is TRBJ2-1 and V is TRBV7-3; 10 bases are shared with TRBD1. Germline V gene data show CDR1 as SGHTA and CDR2 as FQGTGA. V was clipped by 5 bases and J by 0 bases; unmatched bases: 7. The CDR3 sequence is 17 residues long. The CDR3 sequence: CASSLGTGASSYNEQFF. CDR3 bases: TGTGCCAGCAGCCTAGGGACAGGGGCCTCCTCCTACAATGAGCAGTTCTTC.

In this sample, this clonotype turned up many times. The chain recombines TRBV7-9 with TRBJ1-4; possibly TRBD1 for D (5 bases). Between the trimmed V and J ends, which lost 6 bases and 4 bases, there was a span of 15 bases. The CDR3 extends over 15 amino acids. CDR1 and CDR2 (germline): SEHNR, FQNEAQ (reference sequence). The CDR3 protein is CASSSTGTLNEKLFF. DNA for the CDR3: TGTGCCAGCAGTTCCACCGGGACCCTTAATGAAAAACTGTTTTTT.

This clonotype was counted between two and nine times. The chain is built from TRBV6-2 or TRBV6-3 and TRBJ1-2; D not certain. CDR1 is MNHEY, CDR2 SVGEGT, per germline. The V gene lost 0 bases and the J gene lost 8 bases, with 7 bases spanning the gap. The CDR3 covers 12 residues. The CDR3 coding sequence is TGTGCCAGCAGTTACTCTGGCGGCGGCTACACCTTC. It is translated as CASSYSGGGYTF.

There are many counts of this clonotype. In DNA form, the CDR3 reads TGTGCCAGCAGAGATCCGGGACAGGGCTCCTACAATGAGCAGTTCTTC. Translated: CASRDPGQGSYNEQFF. This sequence joins TRBV6-2 or TRBV6-3 and TRBJ2-1; 9 bases fit TRBD1. The CDR3 extends over 16 amino acids. The V and J ends lost 6 bases and 0 bases, in that order; junction bases with no gene match: 6. CDR1 and CDR2 (germline): MNHEY, SVGEGT.

The chain recombines TRBV5-6 with TRBJ2-2; no clear D gene. CDR1 and CDR2 (germline): SGHDT, YYEEEE. V lost 4 bases and J lost 1, with 5 bases in between. This CDR3 has 13 residues. The CDR3 loop reads CASSTGNTGELFF. CDR3 DNA: TGTGCCAGCAGCACCGGGAACACCGGGGAGCTGTTTTTT.

This clonotype was picked up many times. The chain couples TRBV27 to TRBJ2-1; the D call may be TRBD1 or TRBD2 (5 bases each). The CDR3 runs to 15 residues. With 3 bases removed from V and 5 bases from J, the gap between germline ends came to 14 bases. The germline CDR1 and CDR2 sequences are MNHEY and SMNVEV (reference sequence). In nucleotides, the CDR3 is TGTGCCAGCAGTTTTTCGGCAGTGGGACACAATGAGCAGTTCTTC. Its protein is CASSFSAVGHNEQFF.

This clonotype was found many times. The J gene is TRBJ2-5, the V gene TRBV9; D is unresolved. V was pared by 0 bases and J by 5 bases, with 11 bases between. Germline V CDR1 and CDR2: SGDLS, YYNGEE. CDR3 length: 14 residues. In DNA, the CDR3 is TGTGCCAGCAGCGTAGAACGGAGTTCTGAGACCCAGTACTTC. Protein sequence: CASSVERSSETQYF.

J is TRBJ1-3 and V is TRBV11-1; D may be TRBD1 (6 bases). The V gene lost 5 bases and the J gene lost 2 bases, with 22 bases spanning the gap. The CDR3 is made up of 18 amino acids. Germline CDR1 is SGHAT and CDR2 is FQDESV (reference sequence). The CDR3 sequence: CASSPLTGTSLPGNTIYF. The CDR3 DNA reads as TGTGCCAGCAGCCCATTAACCGGGACAAGTTTACCTGGAAACACCATATATTTT.

This clonotype was counted at least ten times. The CDR3 sequence is CASSSGFAFTQYF. CDR3 sequence (DNA): TGTGCCAGCAGTTCTGGATTTGCATTTACGCAGTATTTT. This sequence joins TRBV27 and TRBJ2-3; unclear D gene. Trimming stripped 4 bases from V and 8 bases from J, with 13 bases between. The length of the CDR3 is 13 residues. Germline CDR1 MNHEY, CDR2 SMNVEV (reference sequence).

The chain recombines TRBV20-1 with TRBJ1-3; D is undetermined. CDR1 DFQATT and CDR2 SNEGSKA come from the germline V gene (reference sequence). The CDR3 loop spans 12 amino acids. Deletions cut 3 bases from V and 4 bases from J, with 7 bases between. CDR3 bases: TGCAGTGCTAGTGCATTAGGAAACACCATATATTTT. Its translation: CSASALGNTIYF.

This clonotype was seen a handful of times. This chain uses TRBV27 with TRBJ2-7, with 8 bases matching TRBD2. Germline CDR1 is MNHEY and CDR2 is SMNVEV (reference sequence). The CDR3 is made up of 14 amino acids. After removal of 7 bases from V and 0 bases from J, the junction contained 5 bases not matched to a gene. CDR3 nucleotides: TGTGCCAGCACCCCGGGGGGGTTCTCCTACGAGCAGTACTTC. Translated: CASTPGGFSYEQYF.

This clonotype was picked up a small number of times. This chain joins TRBV19 and TRBJ2-1; weak D call: TRBD2 (7 bases). In germline, CDR1 is LNHDA, CDR2 SQIVND (reference sequence). The V gene lost 3 bases and the J gene lost 5 bases, with 14 bases spanning the gap. The CDR3 runs to 15 residues. For the CDR3, the DNA is TGTGCCAGTAGTATCGAGGGGGGGCGGAACAATGAGCAGTTCTTC. Protein: CASSIEGGRNNEQFF. Looking up the rest from reference TRBV19 and TRBJ2-1 gives the full variable domain: DGGITQSPKYLFRKEGQNVTLSCEQNLNHDAMYWYRQDPGQGLRLIYYSQIVNDFQKGDIAEGYSVSREKKESFPLTVTSAQKNPTAFYLCASSIEGGRNNEQFFGPGTRLTVL.